The 9 T cell receptor beta chains presented below share a single source sample, sequenced in a study of T cell responses to AZD1222 COVID-19 vaccine. Using immunoSEQ multiplex PCR, the repertoire was profiled, and TCRdb retains in-frame clones only, with some absent. The sample lists 150,000 to 200,000 clones; approximately 90% were seen once. Sequenced here: peripheral blood, sampled 28 days after the second AZD1222 dose. Receptors were obtained from an adult who received the AZD1222 COVID-19 vaccine.

The chain links TRBV27 to TRBJ2-7, with D perhaps TRBD2 (5 bases). V was cut by 8 bases and J by 3 bases, with 17 bases left in between. The CDR3 loop spans 14 amino acids. CDR1 and CDR2 (germline): MNHEY, SMNVEV (reference sequence). The CDR3, as DNA: TGTGCCAGCTCGCCTCTCGGGGAATACTACGAGCAGTACTTC. Translation: CASSPLGEYYEQYF.

The CDR3 DNA reads TGTGCCAGCACCAGAGACCGGGACAGAGGACTCTACGAGCAGTACTTC. It translates to CASTRDRDRGLYEQYF. The V and J genes are TRBV5-5 and TRBJ2-7; the match to TRBD1 covers 7 bases. The CDR3 has 16 amino acids. The ends lost 6 bases at V and 3 bases at J; junction bases unmatched: 15. The V gene's germline CDR1 is SGHKS and CDR2 YYEKEE (reference sequence).

The chain couples TRBV19 to TRBJ1-3; no definite D call. Per germline, CDR1 LNHDA and CDR2 SQIVND (reference sequence). This CDR3 has 14 amino acids. V lost 8 bases to trimming and J lost 0 bases, with 11 bases between them. This CDR3 is CASSALSSGNTIYF. CDR3 bases: TGTGCCAGTTCTGCTCTTAGCTCTGGAAACACCATATATTTT.

The chain joins TRBV6-5 to TRBJ1-1; the match to TRBD1 covers 7 bases. Germline CDR1 MNHEY, CDR2 SVGAGI. J lost 5 bases, V lost 6 bases, and 6 bases had no gene match. This CDR3 is 13 amino acids long. The CDR3 bases are TGTGCCAGCAGCCGTACGACAGGGACTGAAGCTTTCTTT. It is translated as CASSRTTGTEAFF.

The rearrangement joins TRBV5-1 to TRBJ1-2, with unresolved D. The CDR3 is 16 amino acids. Trimming took 4 bases from V and 0 from J, leaving 16 bases between them. The germline V gene has CDR1 SGHRS and CDR2 YFSETQ. CDR3 coding DNA: TGCGCCAGCAGCCAAACCCCCCAGGTAGCTAACTATGGCTACACCTTC. Protein product: CASSQTPQVANYGYTF.

This rearrangement joins TRBV9 to TRBJ2-2; TRBD2 aligns across 7 bases. Germline V gene sequence: CDR1 SGDLS, CDR2 YYNGEE. The CDR3 is made up of 14 amino acids. Unmatched junction bases numbered 5, after V lost 3 bases and J lost 6 bases. The CDR3 DNA follows: TGTGCCAGCAGCGAGACTAGCTGGTCCGGGGAGCTGTTTTTT. Its protein product is CASSETSWSGELFF.

The CDR3 DNA follows: TGTGCCAGCCCTCCTAAGGGGGGGCACACCGGGGAGCTGTTTTTT. This translates into CASPPKGGHTGELFF. V is TRBV7-8 and J is TRBJ2-2, with D perhaps TRBD2 (7 bases). Per the germline V gene, CDR1 is SGHVS and CDR2 is FQNEAQ. The CDR3 spans 15 residues. V lost 8 bases and J 3 bases, leaving 16 bases between the germline ends.

In this sample, this clone turned up a few times. Other DNA sequences in the same sample also yield this CDR3. The chain joins TRBV6-5 to TRBJ1-2; no firm D call. V lost 5 bases, J lost 4 bases, and 11 bases lay in between. CDR3 length: 13 amino acids. CDR1 and CDR2 (germline): MNHEY, SVGAGI. For the CDR3, the DNA is TGTGCCAGCAGTCCCCAGGCCGGCTATGGCTACACCTTC. It codes for CASSPQAGYGYTF.

This clone has just a few counts. The chain uses TRBV6-4 and TRBJ2-1, with unresolved D. The CDR3 consists of 13 residues. The V gene's germline CDR1 is MRHNA and CDR2 SNTAGT. V lost 4 bases to trimming and J lost 0 bases, with 4 bases between them. The CDR3 nucleotides read TGTGCCAGCAGTGTCGGCTCCTACAATGAGCAGTTCTTC. Amino acids: CASSVGSYNEQFF.